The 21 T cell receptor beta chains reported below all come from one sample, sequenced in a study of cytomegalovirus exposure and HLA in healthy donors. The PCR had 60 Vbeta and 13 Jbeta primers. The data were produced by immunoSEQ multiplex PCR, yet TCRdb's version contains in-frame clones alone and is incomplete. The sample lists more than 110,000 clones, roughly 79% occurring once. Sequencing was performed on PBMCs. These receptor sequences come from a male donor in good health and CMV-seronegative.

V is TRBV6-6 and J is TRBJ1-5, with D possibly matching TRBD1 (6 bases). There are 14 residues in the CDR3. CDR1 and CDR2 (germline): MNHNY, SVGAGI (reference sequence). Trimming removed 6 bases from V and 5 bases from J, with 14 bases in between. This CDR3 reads CASRLQGGHQPQHF. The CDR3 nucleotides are TGTGCCAGCAGGCTACAGGGAGGGCATCAGCCCCAGCATTTT.

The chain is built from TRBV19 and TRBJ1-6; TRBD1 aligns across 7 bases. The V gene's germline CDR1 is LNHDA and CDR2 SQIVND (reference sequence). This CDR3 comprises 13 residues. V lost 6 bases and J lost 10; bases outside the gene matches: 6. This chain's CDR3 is CASRTGVDSPLHF. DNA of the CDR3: TGTGCCAGTAGAACAGGGGTAGACTCACCCCTCCACTTT.

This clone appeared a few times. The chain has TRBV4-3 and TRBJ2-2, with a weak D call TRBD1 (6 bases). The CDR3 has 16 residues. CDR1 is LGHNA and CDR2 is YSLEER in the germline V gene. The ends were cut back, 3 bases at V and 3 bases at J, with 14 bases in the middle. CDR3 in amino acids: CASSQTRGRDTGELFF. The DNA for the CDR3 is TGCGCCAGCAGCCAGACCAGGGGACGTGACACCGGGGAGCTGTTTTTT.

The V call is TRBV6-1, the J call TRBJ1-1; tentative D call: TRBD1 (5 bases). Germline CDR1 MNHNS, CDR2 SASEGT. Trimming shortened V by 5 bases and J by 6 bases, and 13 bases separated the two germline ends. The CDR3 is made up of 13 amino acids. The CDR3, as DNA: TGTGCCAGCAGTTCCCGGGGGTACGCTGAAGCTTTCTTT. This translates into CASSSRGYAEAFF.

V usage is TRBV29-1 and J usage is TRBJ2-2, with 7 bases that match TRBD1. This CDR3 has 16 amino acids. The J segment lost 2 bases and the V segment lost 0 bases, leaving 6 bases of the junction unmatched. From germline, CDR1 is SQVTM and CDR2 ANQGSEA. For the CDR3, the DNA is TGCAGCGTTGAAGACGACAGGGCCGTTAACACCGGGGAGCTGTTTTTT. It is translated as CSVEDDRAVNTGELFF.

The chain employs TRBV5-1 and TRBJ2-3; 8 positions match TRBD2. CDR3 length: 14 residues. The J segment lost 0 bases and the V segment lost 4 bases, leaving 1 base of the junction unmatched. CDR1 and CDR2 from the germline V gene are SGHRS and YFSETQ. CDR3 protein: CASSPGGSTDTQYF. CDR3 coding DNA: TGCGCCAGCAGCCCGGGGGGGAGCACAGATACGCAGTATTTT.

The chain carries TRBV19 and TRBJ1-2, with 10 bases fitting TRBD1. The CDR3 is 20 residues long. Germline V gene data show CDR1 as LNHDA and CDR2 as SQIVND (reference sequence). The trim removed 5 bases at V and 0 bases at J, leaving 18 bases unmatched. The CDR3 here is CASSSRPGQGVKGANYGYTF. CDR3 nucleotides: TGTGCCAGTAGTTCCAGACCCGGACAGGGGGTGAAAGGGGCTAACTATGGCTACACCTTC. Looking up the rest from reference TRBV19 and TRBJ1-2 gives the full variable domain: DGGITQSPKYLFRKEGQNVTLSCEQNLNHDAMYWYRQDPGQGLRLIYYSQIVNDFQKGDIAEGYSVSREKKESFPLTVTSAQKNPTAFYLCASSSRPGQGVKGANYGYTFGSGTRLTVV.

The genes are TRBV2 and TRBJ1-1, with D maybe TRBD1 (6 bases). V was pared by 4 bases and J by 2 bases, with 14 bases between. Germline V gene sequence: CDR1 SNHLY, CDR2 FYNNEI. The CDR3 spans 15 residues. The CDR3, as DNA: TGTGCCAGCAGTGTTATGCTACAGGGTAACACTGAAGCTTTCTTT. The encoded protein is CASSVMLQGNTEAFF.

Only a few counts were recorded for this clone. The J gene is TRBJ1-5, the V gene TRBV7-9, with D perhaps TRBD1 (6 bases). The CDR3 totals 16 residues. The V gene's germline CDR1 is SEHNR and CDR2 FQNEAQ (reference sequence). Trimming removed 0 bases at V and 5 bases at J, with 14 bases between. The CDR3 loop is CASSLALAGGHQPQHF. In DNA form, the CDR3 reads TGTGCCAGCAGCTTAGCGCTCGCGGGGGGCCATCAGCCCCAGCATTTT.

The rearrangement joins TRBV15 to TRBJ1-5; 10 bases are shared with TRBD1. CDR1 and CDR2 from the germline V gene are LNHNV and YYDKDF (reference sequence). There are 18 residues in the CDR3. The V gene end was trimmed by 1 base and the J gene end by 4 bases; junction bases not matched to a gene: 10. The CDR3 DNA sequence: TGTGCCACCAGCAGAGTACCGGGACAGGGGAGCCGAAATCAGCCCCAGCATTTT. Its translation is CATSRVPGQGSRNQPQHF.

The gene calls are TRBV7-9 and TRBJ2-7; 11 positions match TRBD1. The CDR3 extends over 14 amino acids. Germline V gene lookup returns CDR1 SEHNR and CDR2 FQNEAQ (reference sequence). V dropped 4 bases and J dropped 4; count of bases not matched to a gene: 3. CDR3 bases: TGTGCCAGCAGCTACGGGACAGGGGGTTACGAGCAGTACTTC. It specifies CASSYGTGGYEQYF.

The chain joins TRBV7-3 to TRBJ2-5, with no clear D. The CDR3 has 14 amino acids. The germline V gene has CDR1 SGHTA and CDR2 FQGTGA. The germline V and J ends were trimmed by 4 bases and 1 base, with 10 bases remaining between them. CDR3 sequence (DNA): TGTGCCAGCAGCTCGTCTACGCTCCAAGAGACCCAGTACTTC. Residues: CASSSSTLQETQYF.

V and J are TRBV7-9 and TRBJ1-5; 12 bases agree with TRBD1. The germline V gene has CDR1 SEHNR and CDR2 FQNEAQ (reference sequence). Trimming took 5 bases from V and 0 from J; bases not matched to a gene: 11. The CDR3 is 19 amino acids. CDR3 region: CASSLSGTGGVFSNQPQHF. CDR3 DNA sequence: TGTGCCAGCAGCCTATCCGGGACAGGGGGCGTTTTTAGCAATCAGCCCCAGCATTTT.

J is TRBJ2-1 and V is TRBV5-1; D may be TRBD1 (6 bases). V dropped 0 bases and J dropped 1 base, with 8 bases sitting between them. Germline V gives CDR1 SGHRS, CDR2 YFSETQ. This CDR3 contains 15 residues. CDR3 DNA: TGCGCCAGCAGCTTGGAAGACAGGTCCTACAATGAGCAGTTCTTC. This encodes CASSLEDRSYNEQFF.

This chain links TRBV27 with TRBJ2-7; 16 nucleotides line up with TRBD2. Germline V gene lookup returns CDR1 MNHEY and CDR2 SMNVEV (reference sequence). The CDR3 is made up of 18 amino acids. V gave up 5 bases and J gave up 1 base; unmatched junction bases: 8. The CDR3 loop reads CASSKLGLAGGTSYEQYF. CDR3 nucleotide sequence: TGTGCCAGCAGTAAATTGGGACTAGCGGGAGGGACATCCTACGAGCAGTACTTC.

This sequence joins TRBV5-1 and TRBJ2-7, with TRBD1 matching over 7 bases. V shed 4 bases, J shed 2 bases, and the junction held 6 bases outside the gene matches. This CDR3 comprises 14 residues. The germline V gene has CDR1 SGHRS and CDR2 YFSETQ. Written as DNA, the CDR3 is TGCGCCAGCAGCGTCTACAGGGGAACCTACGAGCAGTACTTC. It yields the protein CASSVYRGTYEQYF.

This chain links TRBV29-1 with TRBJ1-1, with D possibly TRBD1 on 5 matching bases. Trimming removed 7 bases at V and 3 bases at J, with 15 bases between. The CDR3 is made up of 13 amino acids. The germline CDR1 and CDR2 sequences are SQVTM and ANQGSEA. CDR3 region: CSGAWGVDTEAFF. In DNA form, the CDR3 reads TGCAGCGGGGCGTGGGGGGTCGACACTGAAGCTTTCTTT.

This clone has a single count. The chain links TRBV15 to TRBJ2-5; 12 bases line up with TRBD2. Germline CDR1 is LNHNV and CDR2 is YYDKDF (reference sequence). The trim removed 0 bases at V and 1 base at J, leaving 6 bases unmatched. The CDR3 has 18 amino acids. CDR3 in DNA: TGTGCCACCAGCAGAGACCCTTGGACTAGCGGGACCCAAGAGACCCAGTACTTC. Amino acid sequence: CATSRDPWTSGTQETQYF.

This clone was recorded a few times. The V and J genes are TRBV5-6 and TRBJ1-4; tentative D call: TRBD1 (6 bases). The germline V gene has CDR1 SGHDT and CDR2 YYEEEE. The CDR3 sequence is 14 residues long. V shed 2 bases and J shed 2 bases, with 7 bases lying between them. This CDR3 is CASSFGQTNEKLFF. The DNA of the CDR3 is TGTGCCAGCAGCTTTGGACAGACTAATGAAAAACTGTTTTTT.

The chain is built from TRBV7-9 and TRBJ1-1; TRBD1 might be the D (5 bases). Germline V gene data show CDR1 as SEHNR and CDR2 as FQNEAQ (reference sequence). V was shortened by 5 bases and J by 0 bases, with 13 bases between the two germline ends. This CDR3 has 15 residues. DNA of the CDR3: TGTGCCAGCAGCGTCGGACAAGGAATGAACACTGAAGCTTTCTTT. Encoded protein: CASSVGQGMNTEAFF.

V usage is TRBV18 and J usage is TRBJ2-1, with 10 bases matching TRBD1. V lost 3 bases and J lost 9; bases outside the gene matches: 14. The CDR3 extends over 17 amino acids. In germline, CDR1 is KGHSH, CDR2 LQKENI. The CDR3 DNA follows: TGTGCCAGCTCACCTCCTACCGGGACAGGGGTCTCGGGTGAGCAGTTCTTC. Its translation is CASSPPTGTGVSGEQFF.